A selection of T cell receptor beta chains follows, all from one sample in a study of read filtering for tumor transcriptome and immune sequencing. TCRdb independently ran MiXCR on the reads; one entry per CDR3 protein. This table has about 24,000 distinct CDR3 sequences, roughly 23% appearing once. Specimen: a population of CD138-negative cells sorted from bone marrow. These receptor sequences come from a donor at least 40 years old with multiple myeloma. Each CDR3 is given with its conserved first and last residue. D genes are given only for firm matches. Rows may omit the clone size; those that give it use once, few, many or a size class.

j_call | clone_size | v_call | d_call | cdr3_nt | cdr3_aa
TRBJ2-7 | . | TRBV12-3/TRBV12-4 | . | TGTGCCAGCAGTTCTAGCCCAGAAGCCTACGAGCAGTACTTC | CASSSSPEAYEQYF
TRBJ2-2 | few | TRBV5-4 | . | TGTGCCAGCAGCTTGATAGCTATAAACACCGGGGAGCTGTTTTTT | CASSLIAINTGELFF
TRBJ2-1 | many | TRBV12-3/TRBV12-4 | . | TGTGCCAGCAGTTTTGTGAACAATGAGCAGTTCTTC | CASSFVNNEQFF
TRBJ2-2 | . | TRBV20-1 | . | TGCGGCGCTAGAGACAGGGCGGGAACCGGGGAGCTGTTTTTT | CGARDRAGTGELFF
TRBJ2-3 | many | TRBV15 | . | TGTGCCACCAGCAGGTGGACAATGACGGGAGATACGCAGTATTTT | CATSRWTMTGDTQYF
TRBJ2-5 | . | TRBV20-1 | TRBD2 | TGCAGTGCCAAGGGAGGGAGCGGGGGGCTCCAAGAGACCCAGTACTTC | CSAKGGSGGLQETQYF
TRBJ2-1 | many | TRBV6-5 | TRBD1 | TGTGCCAGCAGTTACTCGACAGGGAGACGAGCTGAGCAGTTCTTC | CASSYSTGRRAEQFF
TRBJ2-3 | many | TRBV11-2 | . | TGTGCCAGCAGCCAGAGGGCAGCTAGCACAGATACGCAGTATTTT | CASSQRAASTDTQYF
TRBJ2-7 | many | TRBV6-2/TRBV6-3 | . | TGTGCCAGCAGTAAGTCGGGGGCGCAAGACGAGCAGTACTTC | CASSKSGAQDEQYF
TRBJ1-1 | many | TRBV6-1 | . | TGTGCCAGCAGTGAATACGTAAACACTGAAGCTTTCTTT | CASSEYVNTEAFF
TRBJ2-1 | many | TRBV6-5 | . | TGTGCCAGTACGGACAGTGGAACCACCTACAATGAGCAGTTCTTC | CASTDSGTTYNEQFF
TRBJ1-1 | many | TRBV6-5 | TRBD1 | TGTGCCAGCAGTTACTCGGTTAACAGGGGGGCGGCAGCTTTCTTT | CASSYSVNRGAAAFF
TRBJ2-2 | . | TRBV7-9 | . | TGTGCCTCAAAACAGACCGGGGAGCTGTTTTTT | CASKQTGELFF
TRBJ2-7 | . | TRBV7-9 | TRBD1 | TGTGCCAGCAGCTTAGGGACAGGGATGCTGACCTACGAGCAGTACTTC | CASSLGTGMLTYEQYF
TRBJ2-3 | . | TRBV7-2 | . | TGTGCCAGCAGCCCAGGGGTTGGTACAGATACGCAGTATTTT | CASSPGVGTDTQYF
TRBJ1-4 | many | TRBV4-1 | . | TGCGCCAGCAGCCAGGCTGGCGGGGTTGGCGAAAAACTGTTTTTT | CASSQAGGVGEKLFF
TRBJ2-3 | . | TRBV20-1 | . | TGCAGTGCTTGTTCCGGAGACAACCCCGAGGATACGCAGTATTTT | CSACSGDNPEDTQYF